This TCR beta chain derives from a study of T cell responses to AZD1222 COVID-19 vaccine. Broader study findings: No repertoire was sampled before or during the peak T cell response, only after it. Spike-specific TCRs gained breadth and depth after people received two AZD1222 doses. The sample set comprised mostly white British donors with more females, and clonal diversity was possibly underestimated.

Notes on this clone: As yet, its antigen is unknown.

V lost 4 bases to trimming and J lost 7 bases, with 13 bases between them. Looked up from germline, CDR1 is SQVTM and CDR2 is ANQGSEA. The CDR3 is 13 amino acids. The data were produced by immunoSEQ multiplex PCR, yet TCRdb's version contains in-frame clones alone and is incomplete. Of tens of thousands of clones listed, roughly 90% are singletons. Researchers grouped second doses given at about 4 or about 12 weeks into one pool. The receptor was derived from an adult who received the AZD1222 COVID-19 vaccine. The chain is built from TRBV29-1 and TRBJ1-4; weak D call: TRBD1 (5 bases). The source was peripheral blood, collected 28 days after the second AZD1222 dose. The CDR3: CSVVLGVGEKLFF. CDR3 bases: TGCAGCGTTGTTTTGGGGGTGGGTGAAAAACTGTTTTTT.